This T cell receptor (beta chain) was retrieved from a study of monozygotic twins with inflammatory bowel disease. TCRdb re-called the 5' RACE reads and shows each CDR3 protein once, DNA omitted. In all, the sample yields over 150,000 distinct CDR3 sequences. This CDR3 comprises 13 residues. The receptor was derived from a human donor with ulcerative colitis or Crohn's disease, or a healthy co-twin of an affected twin (not recorded which). The V call is TRBV12-3 or TRBV12-4, the J call TRBJ2-2; the D call from TCRdb, TRBD1, cannot be confirmed without DNA. The sequencing input was blood. The CDR3 sequence: CASSSPGTGELFF.